The rows below give T cell receptor beta chains drawn from one sample of a study of blood T cell repertoires in COVID-19. Clones were read by immunoSEQ multiplex PCR, and TCRdb kept only the in-frame ones, dropping some. The sample records 130,000 or so clones, 70% to 90% being singletons. The sequenced sample consisted of peripheral blood. The receptors here all came from a human donor in a cohort sampled during active COVID-19. Each CDR3 is given with its conserved first and last residue. D genes are given only for firm matches. Rows give clone size only sometimes, using once, few, many, or a class for an expanded clone.

v_gene	d_gene	j_gene	abundance	CDR3aa	CDR3nt
TRBV5-1	.	TRBJ2-1	.	CASSLASEGAFYNEQFF	TGCGCCAGCAGCTTGGCGTCGGAGGGGGCTTTCTACAATGAGCAGTTCTTC
TRBV28	TRBD2	TRBJ2-7	.	CASSLLPAGTYEQYF	TGTGCCAGCAGTTTATTGCCAGCGGGGACCTACGAGCAGTACTTC
TRBV6-6	.	TRBJ1-6	.	CASSSRDMGNSPLHF	TGTGCCAGCAGTTCCCGGGACATGGGAAATTCACCCCTCCACTTT
TRBV3-1/TRBV3-2	.	TRBJ1-1	.	CASSSTEGAFF	TGTGCCAGCAGTTCCACGGAGGGAGCTTTCTTT
TRBV30	.	TRBJ2-1	.	CAWRQGGPSYNEQFF	TGTGCCTGGAGACAGGGCGGCCCCTCCTACAATGAGCAGTTCTTC
TRBV11-2	TRBD2	TRBJ2-7	.	CASSLAGSGISSYEQYF	TGTGCCAGCAGCTTAGCCGGTAGCGGGATTAGCTCCTACGAGCAGTACTTC
TRBV18	TRBD2	TRBJ2-1	.	CASSSTSANEQFF	TGTGCCAGCTCATCGACTAGCGCGAATGAGCAGTTCTTC
TRBV7-9	TRBD2	TRBJ2-3	.	CASSETSGDTQYF	TGTGCCAGCAGCGAGACTAGCGGGGATACGCAGTATTTT
TRBV9	TRBD2	TRBJ2-1	.	CASSVEGGSQNEQFF	TGTGCCAGCAGCGTAGAGGGCGGGAGTCAAAATGAGCAGTTCTTC
TRBV6-1	.	TRBJ1-6	.	CASSEADQGTPNSPLHF	TGTGCCAGCAGTGAAGCAGACCAGGGGACGCCTAATTCACCCCTCCACTTT
TRBV7-9	.	TRBJ2-1	once	CASSLSGNEQFF	TGTGCCAGCTCGCTTTCGGGCAATGAGCAGTTCTTC
TRBV19	TRBD2	TRBJ2-7	.	CASSISGTSGKREQYF	TGTGCCAGTAGTATCTCCGGGACTAGCGGAAAGAGGGAGCAGTACTTC
TRBV30	TRBD2	TRBJ2-7	.	CALGGGLGEQYF	TGTGCCTTGGGGGGGGGTTTAGGCGAGCAGTACTTC
TRBV7-9	TRBD2	TRBJ2-1	.	CASSLDPAGVRDEQFF	TGTGCCAGCAGCTTAGATCCAGCGGGGGTCCGCGATGAGCAGTTCTTC
TRBV2	TRBD2	TRBJ2-5	.	CASKDTGGPETQYF	TGTGCCAGCAAAGATACGGGAGGGCCAGAGACCCAGTACTTC
TRBV5-1	.	TRBJ2-3	.	CASSARDTQYF	TGCGCCAGCAGCGCACGGGATACGCAGTATTTT
TRBV12-3/TRBV12-4	.	TRBJ2-7	.	CASSLAGSYEQYF	TGTGCCAGCAGTTTAGCTGGCAGCTACGAGCAGTACTTC
TRBV5-1	.	TRBJ2-2	.	CASRSVAGTGELFF	TGCGCCAGCAGAAGTGTAGCAGGGACCGGGGAGCTGTTTTTT
TRBV6-5	.	TRBJ1-2	.	CASSYGGSYGYTF	TGTGCCAGCAGTTACGGGGGCAGTTATGGCTACACCTTC
TRBV5-6	TRBD2	TRBJ2-2	.	CASNAPHLAGVNTGELFF	TGTGCCAGCAACGCTCCCCATCTAGCGGGAGTGAACACCGGGGAGCTGTTTTTT
TRBV10-3	.	TRBJ2-5	.	CATSPEETQYF	TGTGCCACCTCGCCTGAGGAGACCCAGTACTTC
TRBV3-1/TRBV3-2	TRBD2	TRBJ2-7	few	CASSDRIAGASSYEQYF	TGTGCCAGCAGCGATCGCATAGCGGGGGCAAGCTCCTACGAGCAGTACTTC
TRBV19	TRBD1	TRBJ1-2	.	CASSPGTEFYGYTF	TGTGCCAGTAGCCCGGGGACAGAATTCTATGGCTACACCTTC
TRBV5-1	TRBD2	TRBJ2-7	.	CASSLGGASGTYYAYEQYF	TGCGCCAGCAGCCTGGGAGGGGCTAGCGGGACGTACTACGCCTACGAGCAGTACTTC
TRBV6-6	TRBD1	TRBJ2-1	.	CASSLDRVAGNEQFF	TGTGCCAGCAGCCTCGACAGGGTAGCCGGTAATGAGCAGTTCTTC
TRBV7-9	.	TRBJ2-7	few	CASSGHSEQYF	TGTGCCAGCAGCGGGCACAGTGAGCAGTACTTC
TRBV5-4	TRBD2	TRBJ2-7	.	CASSLMTSGAYEQYF	TGTGCCAGCAGCTTGATGACTAGCGGAGCCTACGAGCAGTACTTC
TRBV5-4	.	TRBJ2-3	.	CASSRGGSEGDTQYF	TGTGCCAGCAGCAGGGGGGGTAGCGAGGGAGATACGCAGTATTTT
TRBV5-1	TRBD2	TRBJ2-4	once	CASSLLVAGGLAKNIQYF	TGCGCCAGCAGCTTGTTGGTAGCGGGGGGCCTAGCCAAAAACATTCAGTACTTC
TRBV27	TRBD1	TRBJ1-2	once	CASTPGQGYYGYTF	TGTGCCAGCACGCCGGGACAGGGATACTATGGCTACACCTTC
TRBV5-6	.	TRBJ1-1	.	CASSSSLNTEAFF	TGTGCCAGCAGCTCCTCACTTAACACTGAAGCTTTCTTT
TRBV6-6	.	TRBJ2-5	.	CASSFGPSGETQYF	TGTGCCAGCAGTTTCGGCCCTTCCGGGGAGACCCAGTACTTC
TRBV7-9	.	TRBJ2-1	.	CASSLAGGPYSYNEQFF	TGTGCCAGCAGCTTAGCCGGGGGACCCTACTCCTACAATGAGCAGTTCTTC
TRBV7-9	.	TRBJ2-3	.	CASSLRPAVDTDTQYF	TGTGCCAGCAGCTTACGGCCTGCGGTGGATACAGATACGCAGTATTTT
TRBV28	.	TRBJ1-1	.	CASRPWDTKTEAFF	TGTGCCAGCCGTCCCTGGGACACCAAGACTGAAGCTTTCTTT
TRBV7-2	.	TRBJ2-7	.	CASSLRRGSYEQYF	TGTGCCAGCAGCTTACGAAGGGGGTCCTACGAGCAGTACTTC
TRBV5-1	TRBD1	TRBJ1-1	.	CASSSGTAGTEAFF	TGCGCCAGCAGCTCCGGGACAGCGGGCACTGAAGCTTTCTTT
TRBV27	.	TRBJ2-4	few	CASSRTQAAKNIQYF	TGTGCCAGCAGTCGGACACAGGCAGCCAAAAACATTCAGTACTTC
TRBV2	TRBD1	TRBJ2-7	.	CASSGQGSEYF	TGTGCCAGCAGTGGACAGGGGAGCGAGTACTTC
TRBV5-1	TRBD2	TRBJ2-1	.	CASSLAGGGNNEQFF	TGCGCCAGCAGCTTGGCCGGCGGGGGTAACAATGAGCAGTTCTTC